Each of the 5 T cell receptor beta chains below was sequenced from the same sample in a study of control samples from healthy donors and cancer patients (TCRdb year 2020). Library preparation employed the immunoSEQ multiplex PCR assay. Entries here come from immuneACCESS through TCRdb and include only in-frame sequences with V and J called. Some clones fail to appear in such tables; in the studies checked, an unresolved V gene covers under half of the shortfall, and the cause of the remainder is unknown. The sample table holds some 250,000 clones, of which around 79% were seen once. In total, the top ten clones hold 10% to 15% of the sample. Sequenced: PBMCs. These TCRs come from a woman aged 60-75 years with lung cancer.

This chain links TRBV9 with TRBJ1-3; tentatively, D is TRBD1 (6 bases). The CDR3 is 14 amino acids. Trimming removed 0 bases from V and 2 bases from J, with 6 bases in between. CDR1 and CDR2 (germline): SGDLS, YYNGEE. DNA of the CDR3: TGTGCCAGCAGCGTAGGGGGGCCTGGAAACACCATATATTTT. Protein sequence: CASSVGGPGNTIYF.

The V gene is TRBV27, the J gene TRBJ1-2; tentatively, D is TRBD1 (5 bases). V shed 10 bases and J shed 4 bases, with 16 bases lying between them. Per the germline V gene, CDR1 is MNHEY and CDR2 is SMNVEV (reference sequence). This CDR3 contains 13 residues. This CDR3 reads CATRGALGYGYTF. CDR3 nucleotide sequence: TGTGCCACTAGAGGGGCCTTGGGCTATGGCTACACCTTC.

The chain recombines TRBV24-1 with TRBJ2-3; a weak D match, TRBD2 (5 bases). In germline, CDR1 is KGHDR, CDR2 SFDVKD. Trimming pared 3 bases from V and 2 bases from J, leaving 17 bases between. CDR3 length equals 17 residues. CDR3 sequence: CATSDRAAGANTDTQYF. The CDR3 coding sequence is TGTGCCACCAGTGATCGAGCGGCAGGAGCTAACACAGATACGCAGTATTTT.

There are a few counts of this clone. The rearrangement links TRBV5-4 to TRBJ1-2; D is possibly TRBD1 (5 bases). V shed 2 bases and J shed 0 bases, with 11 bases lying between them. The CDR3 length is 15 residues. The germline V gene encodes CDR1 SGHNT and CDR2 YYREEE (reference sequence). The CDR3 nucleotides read TGTGCCAGCAGCTTTGACTCAGGGCCTAACTATGGCTACACCTTC. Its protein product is CASSFDSGPNYGYTF.

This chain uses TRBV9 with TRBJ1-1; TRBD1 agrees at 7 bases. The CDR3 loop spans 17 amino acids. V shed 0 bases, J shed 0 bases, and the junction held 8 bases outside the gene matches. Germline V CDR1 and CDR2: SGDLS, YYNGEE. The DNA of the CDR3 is TGTGCCAGCAGCGTAGGAGGGGGGACAGCGTTGAACACTGAAGCTTTCTTT. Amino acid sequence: CASSVGGGTALNTEAFF.